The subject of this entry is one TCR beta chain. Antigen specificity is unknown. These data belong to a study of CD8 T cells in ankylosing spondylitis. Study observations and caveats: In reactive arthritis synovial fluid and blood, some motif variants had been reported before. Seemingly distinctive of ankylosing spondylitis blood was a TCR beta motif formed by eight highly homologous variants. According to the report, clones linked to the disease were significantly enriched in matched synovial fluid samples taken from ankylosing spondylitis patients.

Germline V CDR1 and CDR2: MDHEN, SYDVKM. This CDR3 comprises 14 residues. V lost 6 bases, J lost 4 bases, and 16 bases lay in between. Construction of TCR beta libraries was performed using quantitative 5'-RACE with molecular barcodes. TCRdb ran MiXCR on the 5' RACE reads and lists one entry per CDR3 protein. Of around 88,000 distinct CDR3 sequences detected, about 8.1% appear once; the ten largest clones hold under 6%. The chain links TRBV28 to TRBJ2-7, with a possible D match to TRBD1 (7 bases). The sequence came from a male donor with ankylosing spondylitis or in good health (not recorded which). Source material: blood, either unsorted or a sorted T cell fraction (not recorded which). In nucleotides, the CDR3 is TGTGCCAGCAGACCAACAGGGGAGGTGTACGAGCAGTACTTC. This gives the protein CASRPTGEVYEQYF.